This T cell receptor beta chain was captured by sequencing in a study of CD8 T cells in ankylosing spondylitis. Study-level findings and limits: It appeared that ankylosing spondylitis blood was characterized by a TCR beta motif of several highly homologous variants.

This CDR3 comprises 15 residues. V lost 6 bases, J lost 9 bases, and 12 bases stayed unmatched. Germline values: CDR1 MNHEY, CDR2 SMNVEV (reference sequence). TCRdb passed the 5' RACE reads through MiXCR, listing each CDR3 protein once. Here the sample spans around 340,000 distinct CDR3 sequences, roughly 14% being singletons. This clonotype was observed a handful of times. Its antigen is unknown. The sequence derives from a male donor with ankylosing spondylitis or in good health (not recorded which). The J gene is TRBJ1-5, the V gene TRBV27; 9 nucleotides match TRBD1. The specimen was blood, either unsorted or a sorted T cell fraction (not recorded which). CDR3 region: CASSRDRTGERPQHF. The CDR3 coding sequence is TGTGCCAGCAGCCGAGACCGGACAGGGGAACGGCCCCAGCATTTT.